These T cell receptor beta chains were read from a single sample in a study of beta chain features in type 1 diabetes. Using immunoSEQ multiplex PCR, the repertoire was profiled, and TCRdb retains in-frame clones only, with some absent. This repertoire shows some 350,000 clones, approximately 12% found once; its top ten account for about 0.015%. Sequenced input: naive CD4+ T cells from blood. The receptors were gathered from a woman aged 18-29 years with type 1 diabetes. Both conserved end residues are trimmed from each CDR3.

v_call: TRBV7-2
j_call: TRBJ2-5
cdr3_aa: ASSLVAVAETQY

v_call: TRBV5-1
j_call: TRBJ2-1
cdr3_aa: ASGSGYSYNEQF

v_call: TRBV18
j_call: TRBJ1-2
cdr3_aa: ASSPGGFNYGYT

v_call: TRBV9
j_call: TRBJ2-7
cdr3_aa: ASSVGTVEEQY

v_call: TRBV18
j_call: TRBJ2-5
cdr3_aa: ASSPPSGVGETQY

v_call: TRBV7-9
j_call: TRBJ2-5
cdr3_aa: ASNNPGLAIELGETQY

v_call: TRBV4-3
j_call: TRBJ1-3
cdr3_aa: ASSQEEGNTIY

v_call: TRBV5-1
j_call: TRBJ2-3
cdr3_aa: ASSLPGQLTDTQY

v_call: TRBV30
j_call: TRBJ1-5
cdr3_aa: AWTPTGGQPQH

v_call: TRBV7-3
j_call: TRBJ2-7
cdr3_aa: ASSGQDYEQY

v_call: TRBV19
j_call: TRBJ1-1
cdr3_aa: ASTNRGTGDTEAF

v_call: TRBV6-1
j_call: TRBJ2-3
cdr3_aa: ASSGRLAGGRDTQY

v_call: TRBV5-1
j_call: TRBJ2-1
cdr3_aa: ASSLSTSQGDEQF

v_call: TRBV27
j_call: TRBJ2-4
cdr3_aa: ASTPDETSGTKSKNIQY

v_call: TRBV6-4
j_call: TRBJ2-1
cdr3_aa: ASIGTSGYASYNEQF

v_call: TRBV5-1
j_call: TRBJ2-1
cdr3_aa: ASSPTWDRGRHEQF

v_call: TRBV27
j_call: TRBJ1-2
cdr3_aa: ASTRGVGLGGYT

v_call: TRBV7-2
j_call: TRBJ2-1
cdr3_aa: ASSPLLLAGMNEQF

v_call: TRBV29-1
j_call: TRBJ1-1
cdr3_aa: SAETGLLTEAF

v_call: TRBV5-1
j_call: TRBJ2-7
cdr3_aa: ASSLTQGYVDEQY

v_call: TRBV4-1
j_call: TRBJ1-4
cdr3_aa: ASSLAYTGGNEKLF

v_call: TRBV27
j_call: TRBJ2-5
cdr3_aa: ASITDPTQETQY

v_call: TRBV10-3
j_call: TRBJ2-1
cdr3_aa: AISESSQGRSYNEQF

v_call: TRBV5-1
j_call: TRBJ2-1
cdr3_aa: ASRLASYNEQF

v_call: TRBV5-1
j_call: TRBJ2-1
cdr3_aa: ASSQTAGGLYNEQF

v_call: TRBV28
j_call: TRBJ1-3
cdr3_aa: ASSLVQAGNTIY

v_call: TRBV5-1
j_call: TRBJ2-2
cdr3_aa: ASSPIAGELF

v_call: TRBV7-2
j_call: TRBJ2-2
cdr3_aa: ASSLAGQGANTGELF

v_call: TRBV7-2
j_call: TRBJ2-4
cdr3_aa: ASSLPGNIQY

v_call: TRBV20-1
j_call: TRBJ2-2
cdr3_aa: SARATGELF

v_call: TRBV19
j_call: TRBJ2-3
cdr3_aa: ASRTSGSTDTQY

v_call: TRBV7-2
j_call: TRBJ2-4
cdr3_aa: ASSLDRLGTKNIQY

v_call: TRBV4-3
j_call: TRBJ1-1
cdr3_aa: ASSLEGRTNTEAF

v_call: TRBV11-2
j_call: TRBJ2-2
cdr3_aa: ASSSRPGQSGELF

v_call: TRBV11-2
j_call: TRBJ2-7
cdr3_aa: ASSLANLAEYYEQY

v_call: TRBV29-1
j_call: TRBJ2-5
cdr3_aa: SVPTGELAQY

v_call: TRBV7-9
j_call: TRBJ2-1
cdr3_aa: ASSLTAGGYNEQF

v_call: TRBV27
j_call: TRBJ2-7
cdr3_aa: ASGRTGTSGYEQY

v_call: TRBV18
j_call: TRBJ1-4
cdr3_aa: ASSPRDKTGTNEKLF

v_call: TRBV11-2
j_call: TRBJ2-5
cdr3_aa: ASSRLAGGSETQY

v_call: TRBV4-3
j_call: TRBJ2-3
cdr3_aa: ASSPLGGPSDTQY

v_call: TRBV7-9
j_call: TRBJ2-1
cdr3_aa: ASSPGQGPLQGGYNEQF

v_call: TRBV6-6
j_call: TRBJ1-1
cdr3_aa: ASQPPYPEAF

v_call: TRBV25-1
j_call: TRBJ1-2
cdr3_aa: ASTGTGEYGYT

v_call: TRBV18
j_call: TRBJ1-2
cdr3_aa: ASSQDRQLDYGYT